Sequencing of this T cell receptor (beta chain) was carried out in a study of T cell responses to AZD1222 COVID-19 vaccine. This clone was counted a few times. What it binds is not known. J was trimmed by 3 bases and V by 6 bases; bases with no gene match: 7. The CDR3 contains 15 residues. Per the germline V gene, CDR1 is LGHNT and CDR2 is FRNRAP. The study's findings and limits: Among the donors, most were white British and more were female, and clonal diversity was possibly underestimated. Unmutated variant regions reportedly attract nearly half of all spike-specific TCRs.

The protocol was immunoSEQ multiplex PCR, while the TCRdb copy is restricted to in-frame clones and leaves out a portion. The sample yields 90,000 to 150,000 clones, roughly 90% seen once. The sequence was collected from an adult in good health. The specimen was peripheral blood, collected on day 0 of AZD1222 vaccination. This chain links TRBV12-5 with TRBJ1-5; TRBD1 aligns across 8 bases. The CDR3 DNA is TGTGCTAGTGGCGGGGGACAGGTCAACAATCAGCCCCAGCATTTT. Its protein is CASGGGQVNNQPQHF.